These 22 T cell receptor beta chains were sequenced from one sample in a study of OX40 agonist ivuxolimab in advanced cancers. Assay used: immunoSEQ multiplex PCR; TCRdb lists only in-frame clones, some missing. The sample includes just under 65,000 clones, 91% of them seen just once. The sequencing here drew on CD4+ or CD8+ T cells sorted from blood, taken in a trial of the OX40 agonist ivuxolimab. The origin of the receptors is an adult with an advanced solid tumor such as melanoma, head and neck, liver or kidney cancer.

The chain joins TRBV19 to TRBJ1-2; D not resolved. The CDR3 runs to 14 residues. Trimming removed 5 bases at V and 2 bases at J, with 12 bases between. CDR1 LNHDA and CDR2 SQIVND come from the germline V gene (reference sequence). The CDR3, as DNA: TGTGCCAGTAGTGAGGAGGTTGGGAACTATGGCTACACCTTC. It is translated as CASSEEVGNYGYTF.

The V and J genes are TRBV19 and TRBJ2-1, with D possibly matching TRBD2 (5 bases). The CDR3 is 15 residues long. Germline V gives CDR1 LNHDA, CDR2 SQIVND (reference sequence). V was shortened by 5 bases and J by 1 base, with 12 bases between the two germline ends. CDR3 in DNA: TGTGCCAGTAGTCCCCGGACTCTTTCCTACAATGAGCAGTTCTTC. This encodes CASSPRTLSYNEQFF.

The chain employs TRBV19 and TRBJ2-7, with 12 bases that match TRBD2. The CDR3 is 16 amino acids. Per the germline V gene, CDR1 is LNHDA and CDR2 is SQIVND (reference sequence). The J segment lost 1 base and the V segment lost 6 bases, leaving 7 bases of the junction unmatched. The CDR3 bases are TGTGCCAGTAGCGGGACTAGCGGGCTAAGGTCCTACGAGCAGTACTTC. Encoded protein: CASSGTSGLRSYEQYF.

V gene TRBV14 combines with J gene TRBJ2-5, with TRBD2 matching 7 bases. The germline gives CDR1 SGHDN, CDR2 FVKESK. The CDR3 extends over 11 amino acids. Losses at the gene ends were 4 bases for V and 7 bases for J; bases not matched to a gene: 0. The CDR3 loop reads CASSPGGTQYF. CDR3 coding DNA: TGTGCCAGCAGCCCGGGGGGGACCCAGTACTTC.

The CDR3 region is CASKSLSGNADTQYF. The CDR3 DNA is TGCGCCAGCAAATCGCTTAGCGGGAATGCAGATACGCAGTATTTT. The chain is built from TRBV5-1 and TRBJ2-3; 8 bases line up with TRBD2. Losses at the gene ends were 6 bases for V and 4 bases for J; bases not matched to a gene: 10. CDR3 size: 15 residues. Germline assignment: CDR1 SGHRS and CDR2 YFSETQ.

This chain joins TRBV7-8 and TRBJ2-1; 13 bases are shared with TRBD2. J gave up 9 bases and V 3 bases, and 5 bases lay outside the gene matches. CDR1 and CDR2 (germline): SGHVS, FQNEAQ. The CDR3 is 15 residues long. In DNA, the CDR3 is TGTGCCAGCAGCTTCTGGACTAGCGGGAGTTCTGAGCAGTTCTTC. Encoded protein: CASSFWTSGSSEQFF.

This clone was seen a handful of times. This chain joins TRBV7-3 and TRBJ2-3; D uncertain. The V gene's germline CDR1 is SGHTA and CDR2 FQGTGA. Trimming shortened V by 1 base and J by 5 bases, and 10 bases separated the two germline ends. The CDR3 is 14 residues long. The CDR3 reads CASSLRRVRDTQYF. CDR3 coding DNA: TGTGCCAGCAGCTTAAGACGGGTGAGAGATACGCAGTATTTT.

The chain carries TRBV20-1 and TRBJ2-3; D is unclear. The CDR3 loop spans 11 amino acids. Between the trimmed V and J ends, which lost 2 bases and 2 bases, there was a span of 2 bases. The germline CDR1 and CDR2 sequences are DFQATT and SNEGSKA (reference sequence). Here the CDR3 DNA reads TGCAGTGCTAGATACACAGATACGCAGTATTTT. Residues: CSARYTDTQYF.

This clone was seen just once. The rearrangement links TRBV6-1 to TRBJ1-2; D ambiguous. Trimming removed 7 bases at V and 2 bases at J, with 8 bases between. CDR3 size: 12 residues. Germline assignment: CDR1 MNHNS and CDR2 SASEGT. The CDR3 DNA follows: TGTGCCAGCATGACCAGGAACTATGGCTACACCTTC. The encoded protein is CASMTRNYGYTF.

This chain joins TRBV19 and TRBJ2-7; no reliable D call. The CDR3 runs 13 residues. Trimming cost V 3 bases and J 1 base, with 7 bases left between them. Germline V gene data show CDR1 as LNHDA and CDR2 as SQIVND (reference sequence). The chain's CDR3 is CASSISVSYEQYF. The DNA for the CDR3 is TGTGCCAGTAGTATTAGTGTTTCCTACGAGCAGTACTTC.

The rearrangement uses TRBV6-5 and TRBJ2-7; 7 bases agree with TRBD2. V was pared by 2 bases and J by 3 bases, with 10 bases of the junction left unmatched. The CDR3 is made up of 16 amino acids. The germline V gene encodes CDR1 MNHEY and CDR2 SVGAGI. Written as DNA, the CDR3 is TGTGCCAGCAGTTACGTGGGCGGGAGAGGGTACTACGAGCAGTACTTC. Its translation: CASSYVGGRGYYEQYF.

This chain uses TRBV5-4 with TRBJ1-2, with TRBD1 matching 8 bases. The CDR3 is 14 amino acids. The trim removed 4 bases at V and 4 bases at J, leaving 6 bases unmatched. CDR1 is SGHNT, CDR2 YYREEE, per germline (reference sequence). Here the CDR3 reads CASSPRQGSYGYTF. The CDR3 DNA reads TGTGCCAGCAGCCCACGACAGGGGAGCTATGGCTACACCTTC.

The rearrangement uses TRBV28 and TRBJ2-5; tentatively, D is TRBD2 (6 bases). Germline CDR1 MDHEN, CDR2 SYDVKM. Trimming cost V 1 base and J 0 bases, with 9 bases left between them. CDR3 length: 15 amino acids. The CDR3 here is CASSLFGGNQETQYF. CDR3 in DNA: TGTGCCAGCAGTTTATTTGGGGGGAACCAAGAGACCCAGTACTTC.

This sequence joins TRBV6-4 and TRBJ2-1, with TRBD2 matching 12 bases. Trimming took 5 bases from V and 9 from J; bases not matched to a gene: 5. The CDR3 is 14 residues long. Germline-derived CDR1 and CDR2 are MRHNA and SNTAGT. The CDR3 reads CASSTASGRGEQFF. CDR3 DNA sequence: TGTGCCAGCAGTACGGCTAGCGGGAGGGGTGAGCAGTTCTTC.

CDR3 in amino acids: CASSSGTGTYNEQFF. The DNA for the CDR3 is TGTGCCAGCAGCTCCGGGACAGGGACTTACAATGAGCAGTTCTTC. This rearrangement joins TRBV7-3 to TRBJ2-1; 9 positions agree with TRBD1. Germline V CDR1 and CDR2: SGHTA, FQGTGA. V lost 4 bases to trimming and J lost 4 bases; unmatched junction nucleotides: 5. This CDR3 is built from 15 residues.

The chain combines TRBV5-8 with TRBJ2-5; TRBD1 agrees at 7 bases. This CDR3 contains 13 residues. V was pared by 6 bases and J by 10 bases, with 12 bases of the junction left unmatched. The germline CDR1 and CDR2 sequences are SGHTS and YDEGEE. The CDR3 loop is CASNRDSVWIQYF. Written as DNA, the CDR3 is TGTGCCAGCAACCGGGACAGCGTTTGGATCCAGTACTTC.

CDR3 nucleotide sequence: TGTGCCACCAGCAGAGATCCGCAACCGGGGGAAAAACTGTTTTTT. Amino acid sequence: CATSRDPQPGEKLFF. The chain couples TRBV15 to TRBJ1-4; no reliable D call. Germline V gives CDR1 LNHNV, CDR2 YYDKDF (reference sequence). This CDR3 region has 15 residues. The V end was cut by 0 bases, the J end by 8 bases, with 13 bases between.

The chain uses TRBV5-5 and TRBJ2-4; a weak D match, TRBD2 (6 bases). From germline, CDR1 is SGHKS and CDR2 YYEKEE (reference sequence). Deletions cut 1 base from V and 5 bases from J, with 7 bases between. There are 13 residues in the CDR3. The CDR3 sequence: CASSLRLENIQYF. CDR3 sequence (DNA): TGTGCCAGCAGCTTGAGACTAGAAAACATTCAGTACTTC.

This chain links TRBV6-1 with TRBJ2-6; D unclear. The CDR3 has 18 residues. Per the germline V gene, CDR1 is MNHNS and CDR2 is SASEGT. Trimming took 3 bases from V and 0 from J, leaving 15 bases between them. DNA for the CDR3: TGTGCCAGCAGTGATGGCCTTGGCAGTCTCTCTGGGGCCAACGTCCTGACTTTC. It is translated as CASSDGLGSLSGANVLTF.

This clone was seen only once. The V call is TRBV11-3, the J call TRBJ2-7, with TRBD2 identical over 7 bases. The CDR3 covers 13 residues. V lost 2 bases and J lost 10; bases outside the gene matches: 8. From germline, CDR1 is SGHNT and CDR2 YENEEA. The CDR3 DNA reads TGTGCCAGCAGCTTACAGGGTAGCGGGCACCAGTACTTC. Residues: CASSLQGSGHQYF.

A single count supports this clone. The rearrangement uses TRBV6-7 and TRBJ1-6, with 7 positions matching TRBD1. TRBV6-7 is an ORF for which the function is uncertain. V dropped 0 bases and J dropped 5; count of bases not matched to a gene: 4. This CDR3 contains 16 residues. The CDR3, as DNA: TGTGCCAGCAGTTACTCTTCCGGGACAGATAATTCACCCCTCCACTTT. Its translation is CASSYSSGTDNSPLHF.

The chain couples TRBV25-1 to TRBJ1-1; 9 nucleotides line up with TRBD1. Losses at the gene ends were 3 bases for V and 7 bases for J; bases not matched to a gene: 6. The germline CDR1 and CDR2 sequences are MGHDK and SYGVNS. This CDR3 is built from 14 residues. CDR3 sequence (DNA): TGTGCCAGCAGTGACCTCGGGACAGGGAATGAAGCTTTCTTT. Translating gives CASSDLGTGNEAFF.